Detailed here is one T cell receptor beta chain. This sample was taken from a study of T cell changes during pregnancy in multiple sclerosis. Here immunoSEQ multiplex PCR was the method, and the copy in TCRdb shows in-frame clones only, minus some. The sample shows 40,000 to 60,000 clones, about 92% of them seen only once. The sequencing used CD4+ T cells from peripheral blood mononuclear cells, collected in the third trimester of pregnancy. The clonotype was recovered from a female donor with multiple sclerosis, enrolled in a pregnancy study.

The CDR3 protein is CASSPKPQGVRTGELFF. The DNA for the CDR3 is TGTGCCAGCAGTCCTAAACCACAGGGTGTAAGAACCGGGGAGCTGTTTTTT. The chain recombines TRBV28 with TRBJ2-2; D is perhaps TRBD1 (6 bases). Germline lookup yields CDR1 MDHEN and CDR2 SYDVKM. CDR3 size: 17 residues. V was pared by 5 bases and J by 5 bases, with 21 bases between.